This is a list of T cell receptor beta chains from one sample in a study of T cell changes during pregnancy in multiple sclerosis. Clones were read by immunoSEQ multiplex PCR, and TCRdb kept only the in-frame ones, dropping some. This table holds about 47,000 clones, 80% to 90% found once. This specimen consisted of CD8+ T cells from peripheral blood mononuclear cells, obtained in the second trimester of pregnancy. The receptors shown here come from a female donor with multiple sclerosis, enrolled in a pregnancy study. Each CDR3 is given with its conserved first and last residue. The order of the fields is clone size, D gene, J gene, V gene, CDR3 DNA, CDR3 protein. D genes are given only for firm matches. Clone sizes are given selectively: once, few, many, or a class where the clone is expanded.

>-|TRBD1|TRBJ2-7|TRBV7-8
TGTGCCAGCAGCCGGGGCAGTCAGGGGGCTTACGAGCAGTACTTC
CASSRGSQGAYEQYF
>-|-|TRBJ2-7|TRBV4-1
TGCGCCAGCAGCCGAGAGAGCTCCTACGAGCAGTACTTC
CASSRESSYEQYF
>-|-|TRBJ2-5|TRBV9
TGTGCCAGCAGCCCCTCGTTTACGTCTAGCGCTCAAGAGACCCAGTACTTC
CASSPSFTSSAQETQYF
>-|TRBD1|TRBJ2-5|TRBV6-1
TGTGCCAGCAGTGAACCACAGGGGGTTCAAGAGACCCAGTACTTC
CASSEPQGVQETQYF
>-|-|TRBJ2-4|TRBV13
TGTGCCAGCAGCTTAGAAAGCGCGGACATTCAGTACTTC
CASSLESADIQYF
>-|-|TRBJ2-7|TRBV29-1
TGCAGCGTTGAAGCCGACAGTCCTTACGAGCAGTACTTC
CSVEADSPYEQYF
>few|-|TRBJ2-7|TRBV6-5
TGTGCCAGCAGTCCTCCAACGGAGGAGCAGTACTTC
CASSPPTEEQYF
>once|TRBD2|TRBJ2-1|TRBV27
TGTGCCAGCAGTTTTTGGGGACTAGCGCCCGACAATGAGCAGTTCTTC
CASSFWGLAPDNEQFF
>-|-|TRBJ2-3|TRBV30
TGTGCCTGGATGGGGGCCCCCCTCACCCCAGATACGCAGTATTTT
CAWMGAPLTPDTQYF
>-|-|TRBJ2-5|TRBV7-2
TGTGCCAGCAGCCTCGACCCGGGACTAGAGACCCAGTACTTC
CASSLDPGLETQYF